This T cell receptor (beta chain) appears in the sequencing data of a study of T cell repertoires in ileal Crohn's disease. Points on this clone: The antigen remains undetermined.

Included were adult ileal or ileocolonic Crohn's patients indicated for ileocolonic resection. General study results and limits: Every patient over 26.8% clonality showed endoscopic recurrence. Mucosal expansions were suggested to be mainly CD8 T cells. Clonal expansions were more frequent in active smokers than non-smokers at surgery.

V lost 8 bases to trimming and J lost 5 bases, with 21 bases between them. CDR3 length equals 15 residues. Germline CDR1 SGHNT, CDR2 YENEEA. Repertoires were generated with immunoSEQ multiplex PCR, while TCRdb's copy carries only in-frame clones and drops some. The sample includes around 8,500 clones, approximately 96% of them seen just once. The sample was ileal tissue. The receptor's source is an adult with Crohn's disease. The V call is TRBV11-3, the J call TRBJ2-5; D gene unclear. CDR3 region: CASYLPARTAETQYF. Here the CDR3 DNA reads TGTGCCAGCTATCTTCCGGCTAGAACGGCGGAGACCCAGTACTTC.